This T cell receptor (beta chain) comes out of a study of T-cell reconstitution after alpha-beta-depleted transplantation in children. Points from the study as a whole: Expanded clones from the graft, numbering several hundred, reportedly supplied alpha-beta T cells about two months after transplant. Most T-cell counts and diversity one year after the transplant came from T cells that were newly produced.

After removal of 3 bases from V and 6 bases from J, the junction contained 8 bases not matched to a gene. Germline CDR1 and CDR2: DFQATT and SNEGSKA (reference sequence). The CDR3 is 16 residues long. Construction of the TCRbeta library involved unique molecular identifiers. TCRdb analysed the PCR reads with MiXCR anew, one entry per CDR3 protein. Here the sample spans approximately 630,000 distinct CDR3 sequences, around 14% being singletons. A word on this clonotype: What it binds is unknown.

This chain uses TRBV20-1 with TRBJ2-1, with 13 bases fitting TRBD2. This receptor was obtained from a girl between 2 and 10 years old with congenital amegakaryocytic thrombocytopenia, due to receive a stem cell transplant. The specimen was PBMCs, collected before TCRalphabeta/CD19-depleted stem cell transplant. The CDR3 reads CSARRTSGSSINEQFF. CDR3 DNA sequence: TGCAGTGCTAGGAGGACTAGCGGGAGTTCAATCAATGAGCAGTTCTTC.